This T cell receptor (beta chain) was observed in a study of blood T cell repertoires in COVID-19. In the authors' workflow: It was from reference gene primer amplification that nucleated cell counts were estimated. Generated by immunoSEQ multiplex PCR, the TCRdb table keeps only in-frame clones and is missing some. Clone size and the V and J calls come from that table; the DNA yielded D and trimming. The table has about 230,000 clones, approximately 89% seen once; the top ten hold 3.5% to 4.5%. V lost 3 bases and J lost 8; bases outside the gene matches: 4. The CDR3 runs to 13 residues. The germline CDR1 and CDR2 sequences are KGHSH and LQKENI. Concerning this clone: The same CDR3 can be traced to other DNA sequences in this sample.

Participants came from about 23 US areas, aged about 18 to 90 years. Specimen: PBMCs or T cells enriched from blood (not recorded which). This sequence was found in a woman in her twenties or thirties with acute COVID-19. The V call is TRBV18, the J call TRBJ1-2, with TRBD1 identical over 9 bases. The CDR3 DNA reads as TGTGCCAGCTCACCGGGACAGGGCGGCGGCTACACCTTC. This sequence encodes CASSPGQGGGYTF.